The 29 T cell receptor beta chains listed next were all sequenced from one sample in a study of CD8 T cells in Susac syndrome. RNA totalling roughly 0.45 to 1 ug underwent reverse transcription with random hexamers. Using its own MiXCR run on the immunoSEQ multiplex PCR reads, TCRdb lists one record per CDR3 protein. The data show some 96,000 distinct CDR3 sequences, over 90% seen once. Sequencing was done on a sample of CD4+ T cells from PBMCs. The receptors here all came from a human donor with Susac syndrome.

This sequence joins TRBV20-1 and TRBJ2-3; 11 nucleotides line up with TRBD1. Trimming cost V 3 bases and J 4 bases; bases outside gene matches: 6. Germline loops: CDR1 DFQATT, CDR2 SNEGSKA (reference sequence). This CDR3 contains 15 residues. CDR3 nucleotide sequence: TGCAGTGCTAGTGTGGACAGGGGGCGCTCAGATACGCAGTATTTT. This gives the protein CSASVDRGRSDTQYF.

The rearrangement uses TRBV3-1 and TRBJ1-3; D uncertain. The length of the CDR3 is 13 residues. Germline V gives CDR1 LGHDT, CDR2 YNNKEL (reference sequence). The V gene lost 1 base and the J gene lost 4 bases, with 5 bases spanning the gap. The CDR3 loop is CASSQVAGNTIYF. CDR3 sequence (DNA): TGTGCCAGCAGCCAAGTCGCGGGAAACACCATATATTTT.

This clonotype has just one count. The chain has TRBV5-1 and TRBJ2-3; TRBD1 agrees at 7 bases. Trimming took 4 bases from V and 1 from J; bases not matched to a gene: 9. The CDR3 spans 16 residues. Germline loops: CDR1 SGHRS, CDR2 YFSETQ. CDR3 amino acids: CASSPAGTARTDTQYF. CDR3 sequence (DNA): TGCGCCAGCAGCCCGGCCGGGACAGCGCGCACAGATACGCAGTATTTT.

This chain links TRBV20-1 with TRBJ1-1; D perhaps matches TRBD1 (6 bases). The CDR3 loop spans 13 amino acids. Germline V gives CDR1 DFQATT, CDR2 SNEGSKA (reference sequence). The V end lost 5 bases, the J end lost 1 base, and 11 bases lay between the germline ends. CDR3 in amino acids: CSAFRDTNTEAFF. The DNA of the CDR3 is TGCAGTGCTTTCCGGGACACGAACACTGAAGCTTTCTTT.

The J gene is TRBJ2-3, the V gene TRBV11-2; unclear D gene. Trimming removed 5 bases at V and 2 bases at J, with 5 bases between. Germline-derived CDR1 and CDR2 are SGHAT and FQNNGV. The CDR3 length is 12 residues. CDR3 coding DNA: TGTGCCAGCAGCCTCCACACAGATACGCAGTATTTT. As protein: CASSLHTDTQYF.

This chain's CDR3 is CATSGGETQYF. CDR3 in DNA: TGTGCCACCAGTGGAGGAGAGACCCAGTACTTC. V usage is TRBV24-1 and J usage is TRBJ2-5; D unresolved. Trimming left V 5 bases short and J 4 bases short, with 4 bases between. CDR1 is KGHDR and CDR2 is SFDVKD in the germline V gene. This CDR3 region has 11 residues.

This clonotype was recorded only once. The V gene is TRBV30, the J gene TRBJ1-1; no definite D call. The V and J ends lost 0 bases and 2 bases respectively, with 13 bases between them. The CDR3 loop spans 15 amino acids. Germline CDR1 reads GTSNPN; CDR2 reads SVGIG (reference sequence). The CDR3 reads CAWSVGGWANTEAFF. The CDR3 DNA reads as TGTGCCTGGAGTGTAGGAGGCTGGGCAAACACTGAAGCTTTCTTT.

The rearrangement links TRBV15 to TRBJ1-2, with D perhaps matching TRBD1 (5 bases). Germline V gene lookup returns CDR1 LNHNV and CDR2 YYDKDF (reference sequence). The CDR3 runs to 16 residues. The V end lost 4 bases, the J end lost 4 bases, and 19 bases lay between the germline ends. CDR3 amino acids: CATSNGAPGRGYGYTF. DNA for the CDR3: TGTGCCACCAGCAACGGGGCCCCGGGTCGGGGCTATGGCTACACCTTC.

V is TRBV9 and J is TRBJ2-1; D might be TRBD1 or TRBD2, each matching 5 bases. CDR1 and CDR2 from the germline V gene are SGDLS and YYNGEE. The V end was cut by 0 bases, the J end by 9 bases, with 10 bases between. CDR3 length: 13 amino acids. CDR3 residues: CASSVAGAGEQFF. The CDR3 nucleotides read TGTGCCAGCAGCGTAGCCGGGGCGGGTGAGCAGTTCTTC.

V and J are TRBV6-5 and TRBJ2-7, with TRBD2 as a possible D gene (6 bases). Germline-derived CDR1 and CDR2 are MNHEY and SVGAGI. V was cut by 4 bases and J by 0 bases, with 16 bases left in between. This CDR3 is built from 16 residues. CDR3 coding DNA: TGTGCCAGCAGTTTCAGAGGGACTCGTAGCTCCTACGAGCAGTACTTC. Translation gives CASSFRGTRSSYEQYF.

The chain recombines TRBV20-1 with TRBJ2-3; TRBD1 aligns across 9 bases. The CDR3 runs to 13 residues. The V and J ends lost 8 bases and 1 base, in that order; junction bases with no gene match: 4. Germline V gives CDR1 DFQATT, CDR2 SNEGSKA (reference sequence). The DNA of the CDR3 is TGCAGTATGTGGACAGGGGGCACAGATACGCAGTATTTT. Protein sequence: CSMWTGGTDTQYF.

The chain carries TRBV11-2 and TRBJ2-3; D possibly corresponds to TRBD1 (6 bases). There are 16 residues in the CDR3. The V end lost 2 bases, the J end lost 3 bases, and 15 bases lay between the germline ends. Germline assignment: CDR1 SGHAT and CDR2 FQNNGV. CDR3 nucleotide sequence: TGTGCCAGCAGCTTATTGCCAGGGGCGCGGACAGATACGCAGTATTTT. Translating gives CASSLLPGARTDTQYF.

The V call is TRBV11-2, the J call TRBJ2-4; maybe TRBD1 (6 bases). The V end was cut by 1 base, the J end by 2 bases, with 12 bases between. This CDR3 has 16 amino acids. CDR1 SGHAT and CDR2 FQNNGV come from the germline V gene. CDR3 loop: CASSLVRQGTKNIQYF. As DNA, the CDR3 is TGTGCCAGCAGCTTAGTCCGGCAGGGGACCAAAAACATTCAGTACTTC. The full variable domain, with the rest looked up from reference TRBV11-2 and TRBJ2-4, is EAGVAQSPRYKIIEKRQSVAFWCNPISGHATLYWYQQILGQGPKLLIQFQNNGVVDDSQLPKDRFSAERLKGVDSTLKIQPAKLEDSAVYLCASSLVRQGTKNIQYFGAGTRLSVL.

The chain links TRBV12-3 or TRBV12-4 to TRBJ2-6; D is uncertain. V was pared by 6 bases and J by 3 bases, with 6 bases between. CDR3 size: 13 residues. CDR3 DNA sequence: TGTGCCAGCAGACCCGGTGGGGCCAACGTCCTGACTTTC. Translation: CASRPGGANVLTF.

The rearrangement links TRBV7-3 to TRBJ2-3, with TRBD1 matching over 8 bases. The CDR3 sequence is 16 residues long. V was clipped by 5 bases and J by 2 bases; unmatched bases: 9. Germline V gene sequence: CDR1 SGHTA, CDR2 FQGTGA. The chain's CDR3 is CASSLTGAHTTDTQYF. CDR3 nucleotides: TGTGCCAGCAGCCTGACAGGGGCGCATACCACAGATACGCAGTATTTT.

J is TRBJ1-6 and V is TRBV24-1; no clear D. The V gene's germline CDR1 is KGHDR and CDR2 SFDVKD. The ends were cut back, 10 bases at V and 7 bases at J, with 13 bases in the middle. This CDR3 has 13 residues. This chain's CDR3 is CATQREANSPLHF. The CDR3 DNA is TGTGCCACGCAGAGGGAAGCAAATTCACCCCTCCACTTT.

V usage is TRBV29-1 and J usage is TRBJ2-7; 7 nucleotides agree with TRBD2. The V and J ends lost 7 bases and 0 bases, in that order; junction bases with no gene match: 6. This CDR3 region has 13 residues. CDR1 and CDR2 from the germline V gene are SQVTM and ANQGSEA. The CDR3 coding sequence is TGCAGCGGGGGGGAGGGAGGCTCCTACGAGCAGTACTTC. Translated: CSGGEGGSYEQYF.

The chain has TRBV6-2 or TRBV6-3 and TRBJ2-5; TRBD1 matches 7 bases. With 7 bases clipped from V and 7 bases from J, the junction kept 12 bases outside the gene matches. The CDR3 is made up of 14 amino acids. Germline V gene data show CDR1 as MNHEY and CDR2 as SVGEGT. CDR3 amino acids: CASNPDRDSGTQYF. As DNA, the CDR3 is TGTGCCAGCAACCCCGACAGGGACAGTGGGACCCAGTACTTC.

The V and J genes are TRBV7-2 and TRBJ1-3; D uncertain. Between the trimmed V and J ends, which lost 5 bases and 2 bases, there was a span of 7 bases. The germline CDR1 and CDR2 sequences are SGHTA and FQGNSA. The CDR3 extends over 13 amino acids. The CDR3 DNA reads as TGTGCCAGCAGCGCTCAAGCTGGAAACACCATATATTTT. This gives the protein CASSAQAGNTIYF.

The rearrangement links TRBV5-1 to TRBJ1-4; the D is unclear. The germline gives CDR1 SGHRS, CDR2 YFSETQ. The ends were cut back, 4 bases at V and 6 bases at J, with 10 bases in the middle. The CDR3 is made up of 13 amino acids. CDR3 protein: CASSQYGDEKLFF. The CDR3 DNA is TGCGCCAGCAGCCAATACGGTGATGAAAAACTGTTTTTT.

This clonotype has a single count. The chain couples TRBV5-4 to TRBJ2-5, with no clear D. Germline-derived CDR1 and CDR2 are SGHNT and YYREEE (reference sequence). Trimming took 4 bases from V and 3 from J, leaving 16 bases between them. The CDR3 sequence is 15 residues long. Here the CDR3 DNA reads TGTGCCAGCAGCACCCGGACCTACGTAAAAGAGACCCAGTACTTC. Translating it yields CASSTRTYVKETQYF.

The chain has TRBV12-3 or TRBV12-4 and TRBJ2-1; no clear D gene. Trimming cost V 4 bases and J 6 bases, with 4 bases left between them. The CDR3 consists of 11 residues. The CDR3 DNA reads as TGTGCCAGCAGTTACGGCAATGAGCAGTTCTTC. It codes for CASSYGNEQFF.

The V gene is TRBV29-1, the J gene TRBJ2-1; no definite D call. Germline V gives CDR1 SQVTM, CDR2 ANQGSEA. This CDR3 comprises 9 residues. V lost 4 bases, J lost 15 bases, and 10 bases lay in between. Here the CDR3 reads CSVGGDRFF. The CDR3 coding sequence is TGCAGCGTTGGTGGGGATCGGTTCTTC.

The genes are TRBV15 and TRBJ2-2, with 11 bases matching TRBD1. The J segment lost 6 bases and the V segment lost 5 bases, leaving 2 bases of the junction unmatched. Germline V gene lookup returns CDR1 LNHNV and CDR2 YYDKDF (reference sequence). The CDR3 has 14 residues. The CDR3 loop reads CATSRDRGSGELFF. The CDR3 DNA reads as TGTGCCACCAGCCGGGACAGGGGGTCCGGGGAGCTGTTTTTT.

The gene calls are TRBV3-1 and TRBJ2-1; possibly TRBD1 for D (5 bases). V was clipped by 1 base and J by 2 bases, with 9 bases between them. The CDR3 length is 15 residues. Germline CDR1 reads LGHDT; CDR2 reads YNNKEL (reference sequence). In DNA form, the CDR3 reads TGTGCCAGCAGCCAAGGGACACTTACCTACAATGAGCAGTTCTTC. Translated, it gives CASSQGTLTYNEQFF.

The chain couples TRBV12-3 or TRBV12-4 to TRBJ2-3; D is ambiguous. This CDR3 has 14 amino acids. The germline V and J ends were trimmed by 2 bases and 2 bases, with 8 bases remaining between them. The CDR3 DNA is TGTGCCAGCAGTTTACTTGGGATCACAGATACGCAGTATTTT. This codes for CASSLLGITDTQYF.

Comments on this clonotype: One end of the junction is discordant with germline, which a read error may explain. The chain employs TRBV5-1 and TRBJ2-5; D is possibly TRBD1 (6 bases). Germline V gene data show CDR1 as SGHRS and CDR2 as YFSETQ. CDR3 length equals 15 residues. CDR3 protein: CASSSQGTNQETRYF. Here the CDR3 DNA reads TGCGCCAGCAGCTCTCAAGGGACAAACCAAGAGACCCGGTACTTC. The complete variable domain, with remaining parts taken from reference TRBV5-1 and TRBJ2-5, reads KAGVTQTPRYLIKTRGQQVTLSCSPISGHRSVSWYQQTPGQGLQFLFEYFSETQRNKGNFPGRFSGRQFSNSRSEMNVSTLELGDSALYLCASSSQGTNQETRYFGPGTRLLVL.

This chain links TRBV2 with TRBJ2-1, with 9 nucleotides matching TRBD2. This CDR3 spans 14 amino acids. Trimming at V came to 7 bases and at J to 7 bases, leaving 8 bases not matched to a gene. CDR1 is SNHLY, CDR2 FYNNEI, per germline. The CDR3 loop reads CASKPSGGSNEQFF. The CDR3, as DNA: TGTGCCAGCAAACCCAGCGGGGGGTCGAATGAGCAGTTCTTC. The full variable domain, rest sourced from reference TRBV2 and TRBJ2-1, is EPEVTQTPSHQVTQMGQEVILRCVPISNHLYFYWYRQILGQKVEFLVSFYNNEISEKSEIFDDQFSVERPDGSNFTLKIRSTKLEDSAMYFCASKPSGGSNEQFFGPGTRLTVL.

For the CDR3, the DNA is TGTGCCAGTAGTGACTCCACAGATACGCAGTATTTT. Translation: CASSDSTDTQYF. The J gene is TRBJ2-3, the V gene TRBV19; no reliable D call. Germline CDR1 LNHDA, CDR2 SQIVND (reference sequence). V was shortened by 5 bases and J by 2 bases, with 5 bases between the two germline ends. The CDR3 extends over 12 amino acids.